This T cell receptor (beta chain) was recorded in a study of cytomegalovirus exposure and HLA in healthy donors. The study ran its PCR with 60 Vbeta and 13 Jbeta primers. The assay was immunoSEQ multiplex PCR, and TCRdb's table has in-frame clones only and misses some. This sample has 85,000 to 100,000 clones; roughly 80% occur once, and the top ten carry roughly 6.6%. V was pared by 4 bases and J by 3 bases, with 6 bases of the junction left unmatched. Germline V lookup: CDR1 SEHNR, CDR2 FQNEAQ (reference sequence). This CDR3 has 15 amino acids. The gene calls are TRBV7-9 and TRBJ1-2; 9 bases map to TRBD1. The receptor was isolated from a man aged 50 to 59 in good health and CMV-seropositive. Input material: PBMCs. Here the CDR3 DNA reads TGTGCCAGCAGCTCAGGTGACAGGGGGTACTATGGCTACACCTTC. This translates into CASSSGDRGYYGYTF.